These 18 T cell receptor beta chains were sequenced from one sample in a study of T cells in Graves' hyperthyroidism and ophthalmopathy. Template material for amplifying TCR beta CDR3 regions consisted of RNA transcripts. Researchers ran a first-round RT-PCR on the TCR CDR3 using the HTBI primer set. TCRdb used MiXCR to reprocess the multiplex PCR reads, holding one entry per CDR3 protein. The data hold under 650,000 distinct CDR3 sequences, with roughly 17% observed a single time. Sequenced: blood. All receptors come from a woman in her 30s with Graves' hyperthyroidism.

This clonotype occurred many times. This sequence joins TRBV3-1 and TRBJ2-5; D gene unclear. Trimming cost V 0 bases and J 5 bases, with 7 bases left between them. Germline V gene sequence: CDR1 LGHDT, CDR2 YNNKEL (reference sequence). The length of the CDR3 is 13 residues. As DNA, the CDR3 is TGTGCCAGCAGCCAAGACCCTCGGGAGACCCAGTACTTC. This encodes CASSQDPRETQYF.

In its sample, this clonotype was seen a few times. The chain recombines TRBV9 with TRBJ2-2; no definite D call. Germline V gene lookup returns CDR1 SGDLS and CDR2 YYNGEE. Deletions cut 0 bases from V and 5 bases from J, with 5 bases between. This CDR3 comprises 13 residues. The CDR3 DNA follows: TGTGCCAGCAGCGTAGACGTTACCGGGGAGCTGTTTTTT. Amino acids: CASSVDVTGELFF.

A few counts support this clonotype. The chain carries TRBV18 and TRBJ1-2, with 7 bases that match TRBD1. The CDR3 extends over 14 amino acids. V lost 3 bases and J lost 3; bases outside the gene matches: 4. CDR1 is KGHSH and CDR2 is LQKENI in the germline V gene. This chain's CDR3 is CASSPGQTDYGYTF. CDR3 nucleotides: TGTGCCAGCTCACCGGGACAGACAGACTATGGCTACACCTTC.

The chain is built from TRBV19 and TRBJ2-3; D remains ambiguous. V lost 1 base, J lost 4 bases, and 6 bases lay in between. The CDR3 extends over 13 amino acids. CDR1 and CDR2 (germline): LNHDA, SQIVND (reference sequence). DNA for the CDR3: TGTGCCAGTAGTATAGGAGGTTCAGATACGCAGTATTTT. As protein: CASSIGGSDTQYF. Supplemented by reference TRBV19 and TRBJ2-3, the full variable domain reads DGGITQSPKYLFRKEGQNVTLSCEQNLNHDAMYWYRQDPGQGLRLIYYSQIVNDFQKGDIAEGYSVSREKKESFPLTVTSAQKNPTAFYLCASSIGGSDTQYFGPGTRLTVL.

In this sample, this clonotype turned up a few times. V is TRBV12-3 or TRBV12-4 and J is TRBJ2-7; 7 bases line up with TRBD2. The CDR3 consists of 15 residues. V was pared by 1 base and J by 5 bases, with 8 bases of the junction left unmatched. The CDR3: CASSLETGGLDEQYF. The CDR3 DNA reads TGTGCCAGCAGTTTAGAAACGGGAGGACTCGACGAGCAGTACTTC.

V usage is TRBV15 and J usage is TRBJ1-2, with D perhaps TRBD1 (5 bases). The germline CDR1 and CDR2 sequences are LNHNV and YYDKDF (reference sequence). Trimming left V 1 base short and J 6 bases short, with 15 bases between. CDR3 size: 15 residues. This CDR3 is CATSRVRDPSDGYTF. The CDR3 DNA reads TGTGCCACCAGCAGAGTTAGGGACCCATCAGATGGCTACACCTTC.

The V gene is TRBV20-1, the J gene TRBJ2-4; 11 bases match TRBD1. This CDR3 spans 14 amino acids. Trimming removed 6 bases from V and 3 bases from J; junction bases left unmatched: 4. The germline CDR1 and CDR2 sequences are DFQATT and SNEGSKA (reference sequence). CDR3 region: CSADGTGGKNIQYF. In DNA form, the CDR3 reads TGCAGTGCAGATGGGACAGGGGGCAAAAACATTCAGTACTTC.

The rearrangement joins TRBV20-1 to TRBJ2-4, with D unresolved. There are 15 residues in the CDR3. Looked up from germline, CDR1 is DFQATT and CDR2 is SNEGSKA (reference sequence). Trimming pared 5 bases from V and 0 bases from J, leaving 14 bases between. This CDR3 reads CSALGPTLAKNIQYF. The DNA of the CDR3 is TGCAGTGCTCTTGGACCAACCCTAGCCAAAAACATTCAGTACTTC.

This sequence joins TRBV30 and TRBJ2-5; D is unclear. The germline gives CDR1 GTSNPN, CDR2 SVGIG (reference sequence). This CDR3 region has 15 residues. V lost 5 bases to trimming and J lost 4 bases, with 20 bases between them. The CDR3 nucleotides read TGTGCCTGGGAGGCAGCGCGTTCTGGCCCAGAGACCCAGTACTTC. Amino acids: CAWEAARSGPETQYF.

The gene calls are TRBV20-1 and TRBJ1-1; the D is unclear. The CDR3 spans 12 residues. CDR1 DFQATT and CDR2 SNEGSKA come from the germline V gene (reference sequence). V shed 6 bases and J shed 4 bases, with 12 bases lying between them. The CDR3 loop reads CSANPGSTEAFF. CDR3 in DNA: TGCAGTGCCAACCCCGGGTCCACTGAAGCTTTCTTT.

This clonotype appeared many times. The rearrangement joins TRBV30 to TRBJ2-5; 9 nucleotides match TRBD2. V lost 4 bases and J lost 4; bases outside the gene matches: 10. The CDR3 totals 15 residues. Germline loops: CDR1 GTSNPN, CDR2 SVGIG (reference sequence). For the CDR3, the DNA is TGTGCCTGGATGTCGGGACTAGCTCAAGGAGAGACCCAGTACTTC. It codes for CAWMSGLAQGETQYF.

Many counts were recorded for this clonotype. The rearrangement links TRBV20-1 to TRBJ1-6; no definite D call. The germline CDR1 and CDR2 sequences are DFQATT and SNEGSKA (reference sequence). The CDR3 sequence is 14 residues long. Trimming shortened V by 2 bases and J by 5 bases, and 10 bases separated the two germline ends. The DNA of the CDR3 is TGCAGTGCTAGAAACGGGCCCAATAATTCACCCCTCCACTTT. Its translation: CSARNGPNNSPLHF.

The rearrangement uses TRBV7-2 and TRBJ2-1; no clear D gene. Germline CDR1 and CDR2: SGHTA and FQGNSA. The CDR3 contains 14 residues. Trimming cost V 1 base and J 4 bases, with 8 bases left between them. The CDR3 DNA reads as TGTGCCAGCAGCTTAGGCCGCCATTACAATGAGCAGTTCTTC. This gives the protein CASSLGRHYNEQFF. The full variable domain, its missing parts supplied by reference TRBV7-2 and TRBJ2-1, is GAGVSQSPSNKVTEKGKDVELRCDPISGHTALYWYRQSLGQGLEFLIYFQGNSAPDKSGLPSDRFSAERTGGSVSTLTIQRTQQEDSAVYLCASSLGRHYNEQFFGPGTRLTVL.

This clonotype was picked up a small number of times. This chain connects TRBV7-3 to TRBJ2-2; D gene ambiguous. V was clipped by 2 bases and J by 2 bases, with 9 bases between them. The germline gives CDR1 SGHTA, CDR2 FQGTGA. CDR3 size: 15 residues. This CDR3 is CASSLGFVNTGELFF. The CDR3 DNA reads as TGTGCCAGCAGCTTAGGGTTTGTAAACACCGGGGAGCTGTTTTTT. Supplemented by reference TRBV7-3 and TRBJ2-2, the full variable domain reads GAGVSQTPSNKVTEKGKYVELRCDPISGHTALYWYRQSLGQGPEFLIYFQGTGAADDSGLPNDRFFAVRPEGSVSTLKIQRTERGDSAVYLCASSLGFVNTGELFFGEGSRLTVL.

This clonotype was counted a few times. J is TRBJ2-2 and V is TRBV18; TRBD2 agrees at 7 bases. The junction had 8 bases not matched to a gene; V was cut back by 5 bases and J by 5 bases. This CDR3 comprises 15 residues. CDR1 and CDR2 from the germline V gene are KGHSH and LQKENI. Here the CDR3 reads CASSTRLAATGELFF. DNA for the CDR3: TGTGCCAGCTCAACCCGACTAGCCGCAACCGGGGAGCTGTTTTTT.

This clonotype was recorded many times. The CDR3 protein is CASSSGAHGSVADTQYF. The DNA for the CDR3 is TGTGCCAGCAGCTCAGGGGCGCATGGGTCGGTAGCAGATACGCAGTATTTT. The chain links TRBV28 to TRBJ2-3; TRBD1 might be the D (6 bases). This CDR3 is built from 17 residues. Germline CDR1 reads MDHEN; CDR2 reads SYDVKM. Deletions cut 6 bases from V and 4 bases from J, with 23 bases between.

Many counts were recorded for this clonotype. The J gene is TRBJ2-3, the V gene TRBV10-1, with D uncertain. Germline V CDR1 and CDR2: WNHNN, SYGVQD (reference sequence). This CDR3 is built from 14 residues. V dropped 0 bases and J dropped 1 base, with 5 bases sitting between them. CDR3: CASSESQRTDTQYF. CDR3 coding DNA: TGCGCCAGCAGTGAGTCACAGCGCACAGATACGCAGTATTTT.

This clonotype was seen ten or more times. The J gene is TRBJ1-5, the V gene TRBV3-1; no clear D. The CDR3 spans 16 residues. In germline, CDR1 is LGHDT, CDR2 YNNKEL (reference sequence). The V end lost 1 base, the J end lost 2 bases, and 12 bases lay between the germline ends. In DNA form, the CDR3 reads TGTGCCAGCAGCCAAGTATCCGGGTCGGGCAATCAGCCCCAGCATTTT. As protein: CASSQVSGSGNQPQHF.